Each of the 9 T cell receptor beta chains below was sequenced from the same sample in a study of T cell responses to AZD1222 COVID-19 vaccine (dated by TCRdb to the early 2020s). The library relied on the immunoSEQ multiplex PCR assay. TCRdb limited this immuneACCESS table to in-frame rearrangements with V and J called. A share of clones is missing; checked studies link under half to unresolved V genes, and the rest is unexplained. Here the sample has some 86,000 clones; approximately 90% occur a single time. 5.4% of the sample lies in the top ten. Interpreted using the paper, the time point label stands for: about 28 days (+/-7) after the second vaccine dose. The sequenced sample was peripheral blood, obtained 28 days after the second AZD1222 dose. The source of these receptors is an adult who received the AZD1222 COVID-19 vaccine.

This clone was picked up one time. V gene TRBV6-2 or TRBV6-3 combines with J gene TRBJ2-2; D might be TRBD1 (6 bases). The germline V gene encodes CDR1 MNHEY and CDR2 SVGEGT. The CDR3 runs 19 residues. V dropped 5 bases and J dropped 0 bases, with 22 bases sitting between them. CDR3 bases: TGTGCCAGCAGTCCCCTGAAGGGACAACTACTTACGAACACCGGGGAGCTGTTTTTT. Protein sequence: CASSPLKGQLLTNTGELFF.

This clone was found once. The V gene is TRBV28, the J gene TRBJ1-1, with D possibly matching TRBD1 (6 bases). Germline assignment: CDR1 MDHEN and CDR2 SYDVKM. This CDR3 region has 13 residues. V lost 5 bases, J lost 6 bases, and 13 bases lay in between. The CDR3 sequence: CASSLLGAPEAFF. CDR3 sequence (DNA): TGTGCCAGCAGTCTTTTGGGGGCGCCTGAAGCTTTCTTT. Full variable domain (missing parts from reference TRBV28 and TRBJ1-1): DVKVTQSSRYLVKRTGEKVFLECVQDMDHENMFWYRQDPGLGLRLIYFSYDVKMKEKGDIPEGYSVSREKKERFSLILESASTNQTSMYLCASSLLGAPEAFFGQGTRLTVV.

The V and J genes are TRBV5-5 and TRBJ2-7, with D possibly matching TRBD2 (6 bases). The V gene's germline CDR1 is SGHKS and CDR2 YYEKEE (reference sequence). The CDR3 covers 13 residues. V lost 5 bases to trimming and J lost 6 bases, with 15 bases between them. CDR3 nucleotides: TGTGCCAGCAGGTCTACCACTAGCCTCGAGCAGTACTTC. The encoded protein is CASRSTTSLEQYF.

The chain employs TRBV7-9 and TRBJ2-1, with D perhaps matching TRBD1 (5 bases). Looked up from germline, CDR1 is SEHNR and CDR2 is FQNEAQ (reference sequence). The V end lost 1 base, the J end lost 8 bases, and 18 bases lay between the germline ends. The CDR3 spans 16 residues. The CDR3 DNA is TGTGCCAGCAGCTTAGTATTAATACAGGTCTCCCATGAGCAGTTCTTC. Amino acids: CASSLVLIQVSHEQFF. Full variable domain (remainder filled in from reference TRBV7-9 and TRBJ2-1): DTGVSQNPRHKITKRGQNVTFRCDPISEHNRLYWYRQTLGQGPEFLTYFQNEAQLEKSRLLSDRFSAERPKGSFSTLEIQRTEQGDSAMYLCASSLVLIQVSHEQFFGPGTRLTVL.

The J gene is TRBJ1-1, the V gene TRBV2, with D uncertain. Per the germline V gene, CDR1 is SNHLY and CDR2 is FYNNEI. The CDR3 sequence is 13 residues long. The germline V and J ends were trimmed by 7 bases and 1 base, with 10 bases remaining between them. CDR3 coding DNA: TGTGCCAGCACTGGGCAGAAGAACACTGAAGCTTTCTTT. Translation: CASTGQKNTEAFF.

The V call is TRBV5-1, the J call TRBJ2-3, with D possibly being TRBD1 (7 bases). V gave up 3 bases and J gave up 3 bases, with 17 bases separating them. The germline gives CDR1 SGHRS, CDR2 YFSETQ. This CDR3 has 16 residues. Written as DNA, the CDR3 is TGCGCCAGCAGCTACCAGGGGGGCAGGGCTACAGATACGCAGTATTTT. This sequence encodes CASSYQGGRATDTQYF.

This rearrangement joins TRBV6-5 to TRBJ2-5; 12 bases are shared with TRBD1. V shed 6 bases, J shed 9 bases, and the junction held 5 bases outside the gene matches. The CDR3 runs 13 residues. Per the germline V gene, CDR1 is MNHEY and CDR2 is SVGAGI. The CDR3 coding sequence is TGTGCCAGCAGGGGGACAGGGGGCGCGGCCCAGTACTTC. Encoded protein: CASRGTGGAAQYF.

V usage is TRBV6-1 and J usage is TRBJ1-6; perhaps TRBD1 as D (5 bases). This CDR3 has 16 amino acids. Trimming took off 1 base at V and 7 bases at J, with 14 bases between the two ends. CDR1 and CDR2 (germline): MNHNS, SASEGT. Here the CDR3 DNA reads TGTGCCAGCAGTGAAGGAAGGACAAAGAGGAATTCACCCCTCCACTTT. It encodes CASSEGRTKRNSPLHF.

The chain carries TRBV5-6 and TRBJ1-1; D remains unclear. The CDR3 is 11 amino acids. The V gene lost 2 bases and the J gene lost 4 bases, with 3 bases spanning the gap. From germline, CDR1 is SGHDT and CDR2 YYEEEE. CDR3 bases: TGTGCCAGCAGCTTTCGCACTGAAGCTTTCTTT. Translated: CASSFRTEAFF.